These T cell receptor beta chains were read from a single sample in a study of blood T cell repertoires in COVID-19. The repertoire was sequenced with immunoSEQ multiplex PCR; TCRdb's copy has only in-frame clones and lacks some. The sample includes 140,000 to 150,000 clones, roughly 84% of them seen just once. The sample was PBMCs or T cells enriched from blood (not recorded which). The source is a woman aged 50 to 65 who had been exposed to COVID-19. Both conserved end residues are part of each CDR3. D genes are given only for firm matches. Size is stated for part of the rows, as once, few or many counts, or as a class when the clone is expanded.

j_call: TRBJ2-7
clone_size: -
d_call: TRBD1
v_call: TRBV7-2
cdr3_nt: TGTGCCAGCAGGGTCCGACAGGGGGCCTACGAGCAGTACTTC
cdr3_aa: CASRVRQGAYEQYF

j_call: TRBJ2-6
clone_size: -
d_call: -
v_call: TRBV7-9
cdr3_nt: TGTGCCAGCAGCTTAGTGAGCGGGGCCAACGTCCTGACTTTC
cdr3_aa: CASSLVSGANVLTF

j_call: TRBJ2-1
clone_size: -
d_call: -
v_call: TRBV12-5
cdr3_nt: TGTGCTAGTGGTTCGCCCTCAGGGGTGGGTTACAATGAGCAGTTCTTC
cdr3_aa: CASGSPSGVGYNEQFF

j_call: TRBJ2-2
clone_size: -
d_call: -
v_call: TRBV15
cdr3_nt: TGTGCCACCAGCGGGAGTGAGGGGGAGCTGTTTTTT
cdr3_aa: CATSGSEGELFF

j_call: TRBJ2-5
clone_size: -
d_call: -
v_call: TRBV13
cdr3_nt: TGTGCCAGCAGCCTCCGGGGTGAAGAGACCCAGTACTTC
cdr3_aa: CASSLRGEETQYF

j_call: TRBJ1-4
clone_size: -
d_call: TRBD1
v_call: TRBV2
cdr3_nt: TGTGCCAGCAGGGCCAAGACAGGGGGCGAGGAAAAACTGTTTTTT
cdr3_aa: CASRAKTGGEEKLFF

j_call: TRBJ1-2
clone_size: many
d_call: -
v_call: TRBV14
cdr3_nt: TGTGCCAGCAGCCAAGATCGAAGCGGTAATGGCTACACCTTC
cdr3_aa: CASSQDRSGNGYTF

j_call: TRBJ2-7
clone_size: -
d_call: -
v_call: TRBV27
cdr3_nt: TGTGCCAGCATGGGGGGGGCCTCCTACGAGCAGTACTTC
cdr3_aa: CASMGGASYEQYF

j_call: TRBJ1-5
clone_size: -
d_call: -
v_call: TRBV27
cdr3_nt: TGTGCCAGCAGTTTCCAGGCTAGCTTTGGCAATCAGCCCCAGCATTTT
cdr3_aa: CASSFQASFGNQPQHF

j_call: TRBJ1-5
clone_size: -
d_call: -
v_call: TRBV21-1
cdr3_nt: TGTGCCAGCAGCAACCAAGCGGAACGACAGGAGGATAGTCAGCCCCAGCATTTT
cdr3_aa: CASSNQAERQEDSQPQHF

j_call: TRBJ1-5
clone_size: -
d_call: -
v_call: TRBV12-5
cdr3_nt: TGTGCTAGTGGTTTGATCATCACAGGGTTAGCTCAGCCCCAGCATTTT
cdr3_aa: CASGLIITGLAQPQHF

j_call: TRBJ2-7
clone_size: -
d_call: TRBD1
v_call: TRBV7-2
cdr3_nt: TGTGCCAGCTGCCGGGACAGGGTCTCCTACGAGCAGTACTTC
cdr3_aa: CASCRDRVSYEQYF

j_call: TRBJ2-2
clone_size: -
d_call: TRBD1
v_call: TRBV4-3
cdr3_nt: TGCGCCAGCAGCCAAGTCCTACAGGGGACCGGGGAGCTGTTTTTT
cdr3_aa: CASSQVLQGTGELFF

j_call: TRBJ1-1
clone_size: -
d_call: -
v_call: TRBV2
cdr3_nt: TGTGCCAGCGGGGCCGACAGTCCTGAAGCTTTCTTT
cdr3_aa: CASGADSPEAFF

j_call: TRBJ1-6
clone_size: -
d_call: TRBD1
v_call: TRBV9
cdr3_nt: TGTGCCAGCAGTTTAAGGGACAGGGTTGCACCCCTCCACTTT
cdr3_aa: CASSLRDRVAPLHF

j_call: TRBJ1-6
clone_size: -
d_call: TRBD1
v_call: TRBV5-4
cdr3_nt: TGTGCCAGCAGCTTGGTACCTGGACAGGATAATTCACCCCTCCACTTT
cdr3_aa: CASSLVPGQDNSPLHF

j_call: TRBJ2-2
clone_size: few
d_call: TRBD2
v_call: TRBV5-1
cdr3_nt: TGCGCCAGCAGCTTGGGATCCGGGACTAGAAGAACCGGGGAGCTGTTTTTT
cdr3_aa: CASSLGSGTRRTGELFF

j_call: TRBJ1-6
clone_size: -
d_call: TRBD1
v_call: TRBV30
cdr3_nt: TGTGCCTGGAGTGCGGGACAGCCTAATTCACCCCTCCACTTT
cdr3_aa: CAWSAGQPNSPLHF

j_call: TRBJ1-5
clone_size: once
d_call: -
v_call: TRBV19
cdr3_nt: TGTGCCAGTAGTATAAGGCAGGGCCATCAGCCCCAGCATTTT
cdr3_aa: CASSIRQGHQPQHF

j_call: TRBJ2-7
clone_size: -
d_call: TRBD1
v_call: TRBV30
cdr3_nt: TGTGCCTGGAGTACAGGGGGCTACGAGCAGTACTTC
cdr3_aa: CAWSTGGYEQYF

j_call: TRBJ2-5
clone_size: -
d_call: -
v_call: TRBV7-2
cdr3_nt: TGTGCCAGCAGCCTAGGGCTAGAGACCCAGTACTTC
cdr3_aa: CASSLGLETQYF

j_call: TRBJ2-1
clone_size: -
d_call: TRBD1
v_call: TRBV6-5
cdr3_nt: TGTGCCAGCAGTTACCGGGACAGGGCTGACAATGAGCAGTTCTTC
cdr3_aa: CASSYRDRADNEQFF

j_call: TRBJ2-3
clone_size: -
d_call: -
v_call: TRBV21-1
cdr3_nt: TGTGCCAGCAGCAAACCCACTAGTGTGCCAGATACGCAGTATTTT
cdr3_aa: CASSKPTSVPDTQYF

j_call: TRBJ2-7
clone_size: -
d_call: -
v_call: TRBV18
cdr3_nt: TGTGCCAGCTCACGAGTCGCCGTGTGGGGCAACGAGCAGTACTTC
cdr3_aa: CASSRVAVWGNEQYF

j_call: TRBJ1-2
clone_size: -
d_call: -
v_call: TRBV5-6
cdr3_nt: TGTGCCAGCAGCTTGGGCGGGGGGAACGGTGGCTACACCTTC
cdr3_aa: CASSLGGGNGGYTF

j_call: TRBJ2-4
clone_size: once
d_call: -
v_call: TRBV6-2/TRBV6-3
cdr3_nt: TGTGCCAGCAGTTACTCTCCCGAGGCGAACATTCAGTACTTC
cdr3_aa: CASSYSPEANIQYF

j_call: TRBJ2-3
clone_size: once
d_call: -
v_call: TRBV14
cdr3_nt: TGTGCCAGCAGCCAAGATCTACTGGGCACGCAGTATTTT
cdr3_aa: CASSQDLLGTQYF

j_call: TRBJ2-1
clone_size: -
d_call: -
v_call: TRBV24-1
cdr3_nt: TGTGCCACCAGTGCCCAGGAGGGTTCGGGCTCCTCCAATGAGCAGTTCTTC
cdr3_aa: CATSAQEGSGSSNEQFF

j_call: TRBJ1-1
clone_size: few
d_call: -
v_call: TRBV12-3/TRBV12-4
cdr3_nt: TGTGCCAGCAGTTTGGGCCCGAACACTGAAGCTTTCTTT
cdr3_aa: CASSLGPNTEAFF

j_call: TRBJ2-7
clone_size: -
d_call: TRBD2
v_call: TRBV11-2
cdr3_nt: TGTGCCAGCAGCTCAAGACTAGCGGGAGCCTACGAGCAGTACTTC
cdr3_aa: CASSSRLAGAYEQYF

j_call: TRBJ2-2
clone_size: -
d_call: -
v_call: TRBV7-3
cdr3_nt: TGTGCCAGCAGCTTTGAGGGCGCAGGCACCGGGGAGCTGTTTTTT
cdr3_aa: CASSFEGAGTGELFF

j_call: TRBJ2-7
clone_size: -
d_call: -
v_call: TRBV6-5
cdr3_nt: TGTGCCAGCGGGCCCCCGGGGGAATACGAGCAGTACTTC
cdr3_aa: CASGPPGEYEQYF

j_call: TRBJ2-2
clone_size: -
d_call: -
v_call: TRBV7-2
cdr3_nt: TGTGCCAGCAGCTTATTCATAGCCACCACCGGGGAGCTGTTTTTT
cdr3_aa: CASSLFIATTGELFF

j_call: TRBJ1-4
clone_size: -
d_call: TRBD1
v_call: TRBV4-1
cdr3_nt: TGCGCCAGCAGCCAAGATCTCGACAGGGGGCAGAATGAAAAACTGTTTTTT
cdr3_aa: CASSQDLDRGQNEKLFF

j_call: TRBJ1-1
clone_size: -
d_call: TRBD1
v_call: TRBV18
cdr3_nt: TGTGCCAGCTCACCGCGGCCCGGGACAGGGATCGAAGCTTTCTTT
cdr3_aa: CASSPRPGTGIEAFF

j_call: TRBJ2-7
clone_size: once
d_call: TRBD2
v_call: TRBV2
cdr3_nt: TGTGCCAGCAGTGAGGGAGGGTTCGCTCCCTACGAGCAGTACTTC
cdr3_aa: CASSEGGFAPYEQYF

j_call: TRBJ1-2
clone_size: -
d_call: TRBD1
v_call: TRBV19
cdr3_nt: TGTGCCAGTAGTAAGACAGGGGCCCAATATGGCTACACCTTC
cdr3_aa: CASSKTGAQYGYTF